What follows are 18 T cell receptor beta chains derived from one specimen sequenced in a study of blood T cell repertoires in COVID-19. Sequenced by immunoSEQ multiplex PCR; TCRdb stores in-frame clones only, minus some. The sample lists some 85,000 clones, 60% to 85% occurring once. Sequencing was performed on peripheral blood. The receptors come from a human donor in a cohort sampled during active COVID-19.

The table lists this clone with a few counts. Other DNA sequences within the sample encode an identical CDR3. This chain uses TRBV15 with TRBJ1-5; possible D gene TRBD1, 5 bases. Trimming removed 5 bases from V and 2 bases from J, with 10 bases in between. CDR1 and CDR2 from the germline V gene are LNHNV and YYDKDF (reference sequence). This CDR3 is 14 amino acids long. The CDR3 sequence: CATSDQGGNQPQHF. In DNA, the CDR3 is TGTGCCACCAGCGATCAGGGTGGCAATCAGCCCCAGCATTTT.

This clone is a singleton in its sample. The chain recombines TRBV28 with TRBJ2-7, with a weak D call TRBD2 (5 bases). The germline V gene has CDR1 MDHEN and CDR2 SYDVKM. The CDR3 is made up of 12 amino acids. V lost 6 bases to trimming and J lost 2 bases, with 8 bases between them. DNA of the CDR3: TGTGCCAGCAGCTCCGGGACCTACGAGCAGTACTTC. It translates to CASSSGTYEQYF.

This CDR3 is CSVTSGRYTGELFF. CDR3 DNA sequence: TGCAGCGTCACTAGCGGACGGTACACCGGGGAGCTGTTTTTT. J is TRBJ2-2 and V is TRBV29-1; 8 bases agree with TRBD2. The CDR3 contains 14 residues. The trim removed 6 bases at V and 3 bases at J, leaving 6 bases unmatched. Germline V gene sequence: CDR1 SQVTM, CDR2 ANQGSEA.

As DNA, the CDR3 is TGCGCCAGCAGCTGGGGGACAGACTACGAGCAGTACTTC. It yields the protein CASSWGTDYEQYF. V is TRBV5-1 and J is TRBJ2-7; 7 bases agree with TRBD1. The CDR3 spans 13 residues. Trimming at V came to 3 bases and at J to 3 bases, leaving 3 bases not matched to a gene. CDR1 SGHRS and CDR2 YFSETQ come from the germline V gene. Drawing the rest from reference TRBV5-1 and TRBJ2-7, the complete variable domain is KAGVTQTPRYLIKTRGQQVTLSCSPISGHRSVSWYQQTPGQGLQFLFEYFSETQRNKGNFPGRFSGRQFSNSRSEMNVSTLELGDSALYLCASSWGTDYEQYFGPGTRLTVT.

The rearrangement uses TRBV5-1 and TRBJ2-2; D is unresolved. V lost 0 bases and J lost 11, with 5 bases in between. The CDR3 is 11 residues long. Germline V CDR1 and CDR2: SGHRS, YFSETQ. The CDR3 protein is CASSLAGELFF. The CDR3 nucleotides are TGCGCCAGCAGCTTGGCAGGAGAGCTGTTTTTT.

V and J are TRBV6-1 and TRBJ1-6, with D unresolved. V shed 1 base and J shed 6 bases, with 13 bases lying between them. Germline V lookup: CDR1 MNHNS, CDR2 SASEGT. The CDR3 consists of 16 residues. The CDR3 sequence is CASSEEGVVGNSPLHF. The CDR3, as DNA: TGTGCCAGCAGTGAAGAGGGAGTTGTTGGTAATTCACCCCTCCACTTT.

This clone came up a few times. CDR3 nucleotide sequence: TGTGCCAGCAGTTCCGGACTAGCGGGGGGCTACGAGCAGTACTTC. Translated: CASSSGLAGGYEQYF. The V and J genes are TRBV3-1 (or the pseudogene TRBV3-2) and TRBJ2-7; 14 nucleotides match TRBD2. This CDR3 contains 15 residues. Germline-derived CDR1 and CDR2 are LGHDT and YNNKEL (reference sequence). V lost 6 bases, J lost 3 bases, and 4 bases stayed unmatched.

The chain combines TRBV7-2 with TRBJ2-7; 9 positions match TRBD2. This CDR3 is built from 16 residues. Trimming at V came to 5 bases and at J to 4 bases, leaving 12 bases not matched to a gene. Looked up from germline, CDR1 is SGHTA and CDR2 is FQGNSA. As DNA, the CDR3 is TGTGCCAGCAGCCCAATTGGGGCGGGAGGGCTATACGAGCAGTACTTC. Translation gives CASSPIGAGGLYEQYF.

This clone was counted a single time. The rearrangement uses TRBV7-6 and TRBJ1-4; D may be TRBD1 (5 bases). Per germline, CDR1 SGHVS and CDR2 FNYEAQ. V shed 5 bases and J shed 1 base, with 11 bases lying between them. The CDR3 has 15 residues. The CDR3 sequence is CASSDRGLTNEKLFF. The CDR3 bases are TGTGCCAGCAGCGATAGGGGTTTAACTAATGAAAAACTGTTTTTT.

The CDR3: CASSLDGARTDTQYF. The CDR3 nucleotides are TGTGCCAGCAGCCTCGACGGAGCCCGCACAGATACGCAGTATTTT. The chain combines TRBV27 with TRBJ2-3; D is unclear. V lost 6 bases, J lost 1 base, and 14 bases lay in between. The germline gives CDR1 MNHEY, CDR2 SMNVEV (reference sequence). The CDR3 consists of 15 residues.

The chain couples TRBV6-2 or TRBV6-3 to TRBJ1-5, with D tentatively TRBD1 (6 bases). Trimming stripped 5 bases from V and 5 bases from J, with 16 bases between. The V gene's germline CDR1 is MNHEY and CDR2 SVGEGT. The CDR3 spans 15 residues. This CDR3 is CASSQGGLGHQPQHF. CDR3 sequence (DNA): TGTGCCAGCAGTCAAGGGGGATTAGGGCATCAGCCCCAGCATTTT.

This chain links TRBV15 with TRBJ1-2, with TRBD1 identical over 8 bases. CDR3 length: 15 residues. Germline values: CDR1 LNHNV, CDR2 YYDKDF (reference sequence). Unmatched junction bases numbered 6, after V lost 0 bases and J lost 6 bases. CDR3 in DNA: TGTGCCACCAGCAGAGATGGCAGGGGGCGCGATGGCTACACCTTC. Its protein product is CATSRDGRGRDGYTF.

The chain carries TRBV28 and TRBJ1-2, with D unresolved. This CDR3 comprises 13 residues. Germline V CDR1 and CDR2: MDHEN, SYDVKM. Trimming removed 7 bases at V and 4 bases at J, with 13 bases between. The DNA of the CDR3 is TGTGCCAGCACCTCGGAGAGGCGCTATGGCTACACCTTC. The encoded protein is CASTSERRYGYTF.

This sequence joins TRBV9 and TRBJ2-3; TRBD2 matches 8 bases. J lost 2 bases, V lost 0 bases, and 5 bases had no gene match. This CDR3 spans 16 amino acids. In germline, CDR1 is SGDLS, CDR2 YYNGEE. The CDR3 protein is CASSVVPAGVTDTQYF. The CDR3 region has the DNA TGTGCCAGCAGCGTAGTTCCAGCGGGGGTCACAGATACGCAGTATTTT.

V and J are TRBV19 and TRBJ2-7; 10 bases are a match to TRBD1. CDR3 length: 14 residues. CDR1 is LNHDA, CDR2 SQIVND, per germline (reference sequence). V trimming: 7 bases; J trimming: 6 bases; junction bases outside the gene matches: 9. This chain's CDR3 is CASKRTGGRGEQYF. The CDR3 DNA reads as TGTGCCAGTAAACGGACAGGGGGAAGAGGCGAGCAGTACTTC.

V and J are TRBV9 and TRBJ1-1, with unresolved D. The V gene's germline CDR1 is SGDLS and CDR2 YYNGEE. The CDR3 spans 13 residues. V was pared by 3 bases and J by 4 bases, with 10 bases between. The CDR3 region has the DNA TGTGCCAGCAGCGACTCCCCGGGCACTGAAGCTTTCTTT. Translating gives CASSDSPGTEAFF.

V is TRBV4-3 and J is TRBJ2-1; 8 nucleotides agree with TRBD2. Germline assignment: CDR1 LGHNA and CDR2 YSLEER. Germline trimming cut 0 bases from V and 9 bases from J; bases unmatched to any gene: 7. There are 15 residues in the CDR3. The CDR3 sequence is CASSQDSGVSGEQFF. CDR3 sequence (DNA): TGCGCCAGCAGCCAAGATAGCGGGGTCTCTGGTGAGCAGTTCTTC.

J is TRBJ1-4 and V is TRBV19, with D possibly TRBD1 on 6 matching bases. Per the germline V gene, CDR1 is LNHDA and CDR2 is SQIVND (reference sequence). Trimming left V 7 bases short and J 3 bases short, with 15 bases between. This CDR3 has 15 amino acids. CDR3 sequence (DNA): TGTGCCAGTACCGACAGGAGTTGGGCTAATGAAAAACTGTTTTTT. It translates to CASTDRSWANEKLFF.